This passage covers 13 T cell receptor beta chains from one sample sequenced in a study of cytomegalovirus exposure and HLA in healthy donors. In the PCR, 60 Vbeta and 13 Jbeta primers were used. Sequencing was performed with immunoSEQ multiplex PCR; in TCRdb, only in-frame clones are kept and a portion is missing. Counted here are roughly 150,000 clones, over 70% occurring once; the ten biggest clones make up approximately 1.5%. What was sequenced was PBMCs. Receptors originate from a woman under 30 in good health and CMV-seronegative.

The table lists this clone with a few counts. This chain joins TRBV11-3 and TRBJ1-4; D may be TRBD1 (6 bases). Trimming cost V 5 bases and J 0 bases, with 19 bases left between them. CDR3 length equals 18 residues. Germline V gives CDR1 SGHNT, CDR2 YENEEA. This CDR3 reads CASSLSLVSGATNEKLFF. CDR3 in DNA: TGTGCCAGCAGCCTCTCGCTTGTATCAGGGGCAACTAATGAAAAACTGTTTTTT.

The CDR3 loop is CASRYGTVSNQPQHF. The CDR3 DNA sequence: TGTGCCAGCAGGTATGGGACAGTTAGCAATCAGCCCCAGCATTTT. This sequence joins TRBV2 and TRBJ1-5, with 7 bases lining up with TRBD1. Germline loops: CDR1 SNHLY, CDR2 FYNNEI. This CDR3 has 15 amino acids. J was trimmed by 0 bases and V by 6 bases; bases with no gene match: 5.

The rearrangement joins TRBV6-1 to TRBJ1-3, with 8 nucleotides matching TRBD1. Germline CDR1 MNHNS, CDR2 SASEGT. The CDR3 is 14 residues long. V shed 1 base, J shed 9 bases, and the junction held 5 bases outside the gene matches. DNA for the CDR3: TGTGCCAGCAGTGAAGGACAGGGGATAGGCACCATATATTTT. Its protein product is CASSEGQGIGTIYF.

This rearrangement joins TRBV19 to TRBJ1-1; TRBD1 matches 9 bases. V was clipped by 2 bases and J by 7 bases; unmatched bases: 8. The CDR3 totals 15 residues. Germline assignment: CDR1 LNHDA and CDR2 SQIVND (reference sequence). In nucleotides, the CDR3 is TGTGCCAGTAGTATATTGGGACAGGGAAGATATGAAGCTTTCTTT. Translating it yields CASSILGQGRYEAFF.

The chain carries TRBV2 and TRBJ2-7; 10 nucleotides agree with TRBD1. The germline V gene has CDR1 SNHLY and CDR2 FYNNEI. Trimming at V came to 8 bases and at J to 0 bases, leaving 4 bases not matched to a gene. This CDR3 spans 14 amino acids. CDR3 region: CASRWTGGSYEQYF. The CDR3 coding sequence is TGTGCCAGCCGATGGACAGGGGGCTCCTACGAGCAGTACTTC.

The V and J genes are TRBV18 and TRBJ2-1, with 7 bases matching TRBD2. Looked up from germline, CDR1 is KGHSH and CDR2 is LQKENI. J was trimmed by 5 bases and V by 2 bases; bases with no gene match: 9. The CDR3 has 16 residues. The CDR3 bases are TGTGCCAGCTCACCAGTGTTATCTAGCGGACACAATGAGCAGTTCTTC. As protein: CASSPVLSSGHNEQFF.

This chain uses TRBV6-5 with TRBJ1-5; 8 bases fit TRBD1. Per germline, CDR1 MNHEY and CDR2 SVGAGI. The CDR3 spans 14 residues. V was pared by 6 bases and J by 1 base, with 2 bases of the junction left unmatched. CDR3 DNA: TGTGCCAGCAGCCGACAGGGGAGCAATCAGCCCCAGCATTTT. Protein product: CASSRQGSNQPQHF.

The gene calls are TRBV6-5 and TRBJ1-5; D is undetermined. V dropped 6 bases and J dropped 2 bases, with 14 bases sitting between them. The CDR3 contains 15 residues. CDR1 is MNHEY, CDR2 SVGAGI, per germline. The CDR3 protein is CASSRLLGGNQPQHF. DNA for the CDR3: TGTGCCAGCAGCCGACTGCTGGGTGGCAATCAGCCCCAGCATTTT.

The CDR3 is CASSISGNNQPQHF. CDR3 coding DNA: TGTGCCAGTAGTATTTCCGGGAACAATCAGCCCCAGCATTTT. The genes are TRBV19 and TRBJ1-5; no reliable D call. With 3 bases removed from V and 3 bases from J, the gap between germline ends came to 9 bases. Germline CDR1 and CDR2: LNHDA and SQIVND (reference sequence). The CDR3 loop spans 14 amino acids.

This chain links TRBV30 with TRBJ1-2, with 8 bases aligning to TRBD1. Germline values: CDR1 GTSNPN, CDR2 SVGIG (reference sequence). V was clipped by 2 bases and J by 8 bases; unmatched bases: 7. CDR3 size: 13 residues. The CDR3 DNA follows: TGTGCCTGGAGTCCTACAGGGGGAAGCGGCTACACCTTC. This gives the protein CAWSPTGGSGYTF.

CDR3 DNA sequence: TGTGCCAGCAGCCCGGAGACAGGGTCTCAGCCCCAGCATTTT. Residues: CASSPETGSQPQHF. The V call is TRBV7-9, the J call TRBJ1-5, with TRBD1 identical over 7 bases. Germline loops: CDR1 SEHNR, CDR2 FQNEAQ (reference sequence). CDR3 length: 14 amino acids. V lost 5 bases and J lost 6; bases outside the gene matches: 7.

In nucleotides, the CDR3 is TGTGCCAGCAGCTTGGTCTCCGGGGATGGGAACACTGAAGCTTTCTTT. Protein sequence: CASSLVSGDGNTEAFF. The chain couples TRBV5-6 to TRBJ1-1; D call uncertain. The V and J ends lost 0 bases and 1 base respectively, with 13 bases between them. CDR3 size: 16 residues. Germline assignment: CDR1 SGHDT and CDR2 YYEEEE. The full variable domain, its missing parts supplied by reference TRBV5-6 and TRBJ1-1, is DAGVTQSPTHLIKTRGQQVTLRCSPKSGHDTVSWYQQALGQGPQFIFQYYEEEERQRGNFPDRFSGHQFPNYSSELNVNALLLGDSALYLCASSLVSGDGNTEAFFGQGTRLTVV.

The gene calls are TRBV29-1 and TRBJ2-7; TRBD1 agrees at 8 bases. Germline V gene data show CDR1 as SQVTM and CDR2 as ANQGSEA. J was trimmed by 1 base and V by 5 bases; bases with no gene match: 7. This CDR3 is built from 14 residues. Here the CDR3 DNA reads TGCAGCGTTAGGGGACAGGAGACTTCCTACGAGCAGTACTTC. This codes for CSVRGQETSYEQYF.